This T cell receptor (beta chain) was sequenced for a study of blood T cells in healthy people across ages. CDR1 SGHTA and CDR2 FQGNSA come from the germline V gene. Trimming left V 1 base short and J 5 bases short, with 9 bases between. This CDR3 has 14 residues. Study conclusions and caveats: PBMC samples, being unsorted, prevented any conclusive comparison of naive and antigen-experienced cells.

Through a sample-barcoded 5' primer and a J-beta primer mix, a second PCR was run for roughly 6 to 12 cycles. Each TCR beta cDNA got a 12-nucleotide random molecular identifier. TCRdb re-analysed the 5' RACE reads in MiXCR, keeping a single row per CDR3 protein. The sample consists of 1.5 million to 2 million distinct CDR3 sequences, around 48% of them appearing once. This clonotype showed up just a few times. What it binds is unknown. This sequence joins TRBV7-2 and TRBJ2-1; D gene uncertain. The source material was blood. This TCR was recovered from a woman aged 40 to 55 in good health. In DNA form, the CDR3 reads TGTGCCAGCAGCTTAGTTAAGCAAAACAATGAGCAGTTCTTC. Protein product: CASSLVKQNNEQFF. Filled out from reference TRBV7-2 and TRBJ2-1, the complete variable domain reads GAGVSQSPSNKVTEKGKDVELRCDPISGHTALYWYRQSLGQGLEFLIYFQGNSAPDKSGLPSDRFSAERTGGSVSTLTIQRTQQEDSAVYLCASSLVKQNNEQFFGPGTRLTVL.